One sample yielded the 30 T cell receptor beta chains listed below, sequenced in a study of T cell changes during pregnancy in multiple sclerosis. Clones were sequenced by immunoSEQ multiplex PCR, and TCRdb holds only the in-frame ones, with some missing. Of about 60,000 clones listed, around 93% were seen once; the top ten hold 0.76%. The source material was CD4+ T cells from peripheral blood mononuclear cells, sampled in the first trimester of pregnancy. All receptors come from a female donor with multiple sclerosis, enrolled in a pregnancy study.

The genes are TRBV6-1 and TRBJ1-2; D gene unclear. The V and J ends lost 3 bases and 2 bases respectively, with 7 bases between them. CDR1 and CDR2 (germline): MNHNS, SASEGT. The CDR3 runs 13 residues. The chain's CDR3 is CASSEGLNYGYTF. The CDR3 region has the DNA TGTGCCAGCAGTGAGGGCTTAAACTATGGCTACACCTTC.

This chain joins TRBV9 and TRBJ1-1, with no clear D. The V and J ends lost 2 bases and 0 bases respectively, with 8 bases between them. The CDR3 covers 14 residues. Germline loops: CDR1 SGDLS, CDR2 YYNGEE. The CDR3 bases are TGTGCCAGCAGCGTGCGGCCGGTGAACACTGAAGCTTTCTTT. Encoded protein: CASSVRPVNTEAFF.

The chain has TRBV6-1 and TRBJ2-7, with D perhaps TRBD1 (5 bases). The V gene's germline CDR1 is MNHNS and CDR2 SASEGT. This CDR3 has 15 residues. V was pared by 5 bases and J by 0 bases, with 14 bases between. The CDR3 region is CASSPTAFSSYEQYF. In nucleotides, the CDR3 is TGTGCCAGCAGTCCGACAGCCTTCAGCTCCTACGAGCAGTACTTC.

This rearrangement joins TRBV5-1 to TRBJ1-1; D unclear. CDR1 and CDR2 from the germline V gene are SGHRS and YFSETQ. Deletions cut 0 bases from V and 4 bases from J, with 13 bases between. There are 15 residues in the CDR3. The CDR3 region is CASSLDGNSGTEAFF. Written as DNA, the CDR3 is TGCGCCAGCAGCTTGGACGGGAACTCCGGCACTGAAGCTTTCTTT. The whole variable domain, filled in from reference TRBV5-1 and TRBJ1-1, reads KAGVTQTPRYLIKTRGQQVTLSCSPISGHRSVSWYQQTPGQGLQFLFEYFSETQRNKGNFPGRFSGRQFSNSRSEMNVSTLELGDSALYLCASSLDGNSGTEAFFGQGTRLTVV.

J is TRBJ2-7 and V is TRBV19; TRBD1 matches at 9 bases. With V trimmed by 6 bases and J by 1 base, 7 bases remained unmatched. This CDR3 region has 15 residues. Germline V gene data show CDR1 as LNHDA and CDR2 as SQIVND (reference sequence). The CDR3, as DNA: TGTGCCAGTAGAGACGACAGGGGGTTATCCTACGAGCAGTACTTC. Its translation is CASRDDRGLSYEQYF.

This rearrangement joins TRBV29-1 to TRBJ2-7; possible D gene TRBD1, 5 bases. The germline V gene has CDR1 SQVTM and CDR2 ANQGSEA. V was pared by 8 bases and J by 0 bases, with 8 bases between. This CDR3 spans 11 amino acids. The CDR3 is CSYRSSYEQYF. CDR3 bases: TGCAGCTACAGGAGCTCCTACGAGCAGTACTTC.

CDR3 DNA: TGTGCCAGCAGCCCACGAGCGGGGGCGTTCTACAATGAGCAGTTCTTC. The encoded protein is CASSPRAGAFYNEQFF. This sequence joins TRBV7-3 and TRBJ2-1, with TRBD2 matching 8 bases. The germline CDR1 and CDR2 sequences are SGHTA and FQGTGA. CDR3 length equals 16 residues. Losses at the gene ends were 5 bases for V and 3 bases for J; bases not matched to a gene: 9.

This clone was observed a single time. The chain uses TRBV7-2 and TRBJ1-5; TRBD1 matches at 8 bases. Germline values: CDR1 SGHTA, CDR2 FQGNSA. V lost 1 base to trimming and J lost 3 bases; unmatched junction nucleotides: 5. The CDR3 has 16 residues. Written as DNA, the CDR3 is TGTGCCAGCAGCTTAGAGAGGGACAGGCCCAATCAGCCCCAGCATTTT. This translates into CASSLERDRPNQPQHF.

The chain joins TRBV2 to TRBJ1-6; D possibly corresponds to TRBD1 (6 bases). CDR1 and CDR2 (germline): SNHLY, FYNNEI. The CDR3 is 14 amino acids. Trimming removed 6 bases at V and 0 bases at J, with 6 bases between. The CDR3 loop is CASRQGSYNSPLHF. In DNA, the CDR3 is TGTGCCAGCAGACAGGGCTCCTATAATTCACCCCTCCACTTT.

This clone was observed a single time. V is TRBV18 and J is TRBJ2-3; no firm D call. V was trimmed by 3 bases and J by 4 bases, leaving 8 bases between them. Per the germline V gene, CDR1 is KGHSH and CDR2 is LQKENI. CDR3 length: 13 amino acids. CDR3 coding DNA: TGTGCCAGCTCACCTGGAGTCCCAGATACGCAGTATTTT. Amino acids: CASSPGVPDTQYF.

Note on this clone: Other DNA sequences in the sample encode the same CDR3. The chain links TRBV6-6 to TRBJ1-1, with D perhaps TRBD1 (5 bases). The CDR3 runs to 15 residues. Trimming pared 0 bases from V and 1 base from J, leaving 9 bases between. CDR1 MNHNY and CDR2 SVGAGI come from the germline V gene (reference sequence). The CDR3 region is CASSYSRQGNTEAFF. The CDR3 region has the DNA TGTGCCAGCAGTTACTCGAGGCAGGGGAACACTGAAGCTTTCTTT.

This clone showed up just once. This chain connects TRBV6-5 to TRBJ1-1; D ambiguous. Germline assignment: CDR1 MNHEY and CDR2 SVGAGI. Trimming cost V 10 bases and J 1 base, with 13 bases left between them. This CDR3 region has 13 residues. For the CDR3, the DNA is TGTGCCACCTTCGACAACCCGAACACTGAAGCTTTCTTT. Encoded protein: CATFDNPNTEAFF.

This clone has a single count. This chain joins TRBV12-5 and TRBJ1-5; no firm D call. The CDR3 has 12 amino acids. In germline, CDR1 is LGHNT, CDR2 FRNRAP. V was cut by 5 bases and J by 4 bases, with 6 bases left in between. The CDR3 region is CASGGSNQPQHF. The DNA of the CDR3 is TGTGCTAGTGGTGGCAGTAATCAGCCCCAGCATTTT.

In this sample, this clone turned up many times. The gene calls are TRBV29-1 and TRBJ2-1; D is possibly TRBD2 (5 bases). V was clipped by 6 bases and J by 9 bases, with 21 bases between them. The CDR3 contains 14 residues. Germline CDR1 SQVTM, CDR2 ANQGSEA. The CDR3 DNA follows: TGCAGCGTCATCTCAGGTCACATAGGGAGTGAGCAGTTCTTC. Residues: CSVISGHIGSEQFF.

This chain links TRBV5-4 with TRBJ1-2, with a weak D call TRBD1 (5 bases). Germline values: CDR1 SGHNT, CDR2 YYREEE (reference sequence). V lost 4 bases and J lost 2, with 9 bases in between. This CDR3 contains 13 residues. CDR3 amino acids: CASSARQNYGYTF. The DNA for the CDR3 is TGTGCCAGCAGCGCAAGACAGAACTATGGCTACACCTTC.

The chain employs TRBV29-1 and TRBJ1-1; 8 positions agree with TRBD1. The CDR3 has 14 residues. From germline, CDR1 is SQVTM and CDR2 ANQGSEA. V trimming: 6 bases; J trimming: 4 bases; junction bases outside the gene matches: 10. The chain's CDR3 is CSVRQGWSGTEAFF. The CDR3 DNA reads as TGCAGCGTCAGACAGGGGTGGAGTGGCACTGAAGCTTTCTTT.

CDR3 nucleotide sequence: TGTGCCAGCAGCCCTAGCGGGGGGGCCTCGAATGAGCAGTTCTTC. Translation: CASSPSGGASNEQFF. The chain has TRBV7-7 and TRBJ2-1, with 12 positions matching TRBD2. With 5 bases clipped from V and 7 bases from J, the junction kept 6 bases outside the gene matches. Germline loops: CDR1 SSHAT, CDR2 FNYEAQ (reference sequence). The CDR3 contains 15 residues.

The V and J genes are TRBV18 and TRBJ1-5; 10 nucleotides match TRBD1. This CDR3 comprises 15 residues. Trimming cost V 2 bases and J 5 bases; bases outside gene matches: 3. Germline CDR1 KGHSH, CDR2 LQKENI. The DNA for the CDR3 is TGTGCCAGCTCACCATCGACAGGGGGCGATCAGCCCCAGCATTTT. It encodes CASSPSTGGDQPQHF.

V usage is TRBV19 and J usage is TRBJ2-7, with TRBD1 identical over 7 bases. J was trimmed by 4 bases and V by 6 bases; bases with no gene match: 6. The CDR3 totals 13 residues. Germline V CDR1 and CDR2: LNHDA, SQIVND (reference sequence). The CDR3, as DNA: TGTGCCAGTAGCGTCGACAGGGCTTACGAGCAGTACTTC. Its translation is CASSVDRAYEQYF. The variable domain in full, completed from reference TRBV19 and TRBJ2-7, reads DGGITQSPKYLFRKEGQNVTLSCEQNLNHDAMYWYRQDPGQGLRLIYYSQIVNDFQKGDIAEGYSVSREKKESFPLTVTSAQKNPTAFYLCASSVDRAYEQYFGPGTRLTVT.

The CDR3 reads CSVERGQETQYF. The CDR3, as DNA: TGCAGCGTTGAACGGGGTCAAGAGACCCAGTACTTC. The genes are TRBV29-1 and TRBJ2-5; tentative D call: TRBD2 (5 bases). Trimming took 2 bases from V and 2 from J, leaving 6 bases between them. This CDR3 region has 12 residues. In germline, CDR1 is SQVTM, CDR2 ANQGSEA.

The chain links TRBV12-5 to TRBJ2-7, with TRBD2 matching over 13 bases. Germline CDR1 and CDR2: LGHNT and FRNRAP. CDR3 length: 13 residues. V was clipped by 5 bases and J by 7 bases; unmatched bases: 2. CDR3 in amino acids: CASGPTSGGEQYF. The CDR3 DNA sequence: TGTGCTAGTGGTCCGACTAGCGGGGGGGAGCAGTACTTC.

V is TRBV6-5 and J is TRBJ2-7; 10 bases fit TRBD1. CDR3 length: 15 residues. Trimming took 5 bases from V and 6 from J; bases not matched to a gene: 10. Germline loops: CDR1 MNHEY, CDR2 SVGAGI. CDR3 amino acids: CASSGTRDRGAEQYF. For the CDR3, the DNA is TGTGCCAGCAGTGGGACCCGGGACAGGGGAGCCGAGCAGTACTTC.

CDR3 in amino acids: CASSDGLAGGIAEQFF. The CDR3 DNA sequence: TGTGCCAGCAGTGACGGACTAGCGGGGGGGATTGCTGAGCAGTTCTTC. The chain carries TRBV2 and TRBJ2-1; 15 positions agree with TRBD2. The CDR3 extends over 16 amino acids. The germline CDR1 and CDR2 sequences are SNHLY and FYNNEI. V was clipped by 3 bases and J by 9 bases; unmatched bases: 6. Supplemented by reference TRBV2 and TRBJ2-1, the full variable domain reads EPEVTQTPSHQVTQMGQEVILRCVPISNHLYFYWYRQILGQKVEFLVSFYNNEISEKSEIFDDQFSVERPDGSNFTLKIRSTKLEDSAMYFCASSDGLAGGIAEQFFGPGTRLTVL.

V usage is TRBV25-1 and J usage is TRBJ2-3; 10 nucleotides align to TRBD2. Per the germline V gene, CDR1 is MGHDK and CDR2 is SYGVNS. CDR3 length equals 15 residues. J lost 0 bases, V lost 4 bases, and 1 base had no gene match. The CDR3, as DNA: TGTGCCAGCAGTGCAGCGGGGGGGAGCACAGATACGCAGTATTTT. Translation: CASSAAGGSTDTQYF.

Concerning this clone itself: Sequence at one end of the junction differs from germline and may be a read error. The chain uses TRBV7-7 and TRBJ2-7; the D gene is possibly TRBD2 (6 bases). The CDR3 is 13 amino acids. Looked up from germline, CDR1 is SSHAT and CDR2 is FNYEAQ (reference sequence). Here the CDR3 DNA reads TGTGCTAGCAGCTCCGGGGAGGCCTACGAGCAGTACTTC. It translates to CASSSGEAYEQYF.

The J gene is TRBJ1-1, the V gene TRBV18, with 8 positions matching TRBD1. The CDR3 has 15 amino acids. The germline CDR1 and CDR2 sequences are KGHSH and LQKENI. V was clipped by 6 bases and J by 1 base; unmatched bases: 7. The CDR3 nucleotides are TGTGCCAGCTCTCCAGGGGGCGGCTGGAACACTGAAGCTTTCTTT. Translated: CASSPGGGWNTEAFF.

The chain couples TRBV27 to TRBJ2-3; possible D gene TRBD1, 5 bases. With 5 bases removed from V and 1 base from J, the gap between germline ends came to 16 bases. The CDR3 runs to 16 residues. Germline V gene data show CDR1 as MNHEY and CDR2 as SMNVEV (reference sequence). The CDR3 coding sequence is TGTGCCAGCAGTCCAATGGGGCATAGTGGCACAGATACGCAGTATTTT. Translating it yields CASSPMGHSGTDTQYF.

This sequence joins TRBV29-1 and TRBJ2-3, with 12 bases fitting TRBD2. The CDR3 covers 14 residues. The ends lost 6 bases at V and 4 bases at J; junction bases unmatched: 5. Germline lookup yields CDR1 SQVTM and CDR2 ANQGSEA. In nucleotides, the CDR3 is TGCAGCGTCCCTAGCGGGGGGGCATCAGATACGCAGTATTTT. It encodes CSVPSGGASDTQYF.

The chain recombines TRBV21-1 with TRBJ1-6; the D call in the table, TRBD1, was not verified against the DNA. TRBV21-1 is a documented pseudogene. This CDR3 is 17 amino acids long. CDR3 nucleotide sequence: TGTGCCAGCAGCCAATACAGGGGGAAAGAGAGTAATTCACCCCTCCACTTT. Residues: CASSQYRGKESNSPLHF.

This chain joins TRBV4-1 and TRBJ1-2; 9 nucleotides match TRBD1. The CDR3 runs 14 residues. The V segment lost 4 bases and the J segment 8 bases; nucleotides outside the gene matches: 8. The germline V gene encodes CDR1 MGHRA and CDR2 YSYEKL. CDR3 nucleotide sequence: TGCGCCAGCAGCCGCGGGGGACAGGGAGAAGGCTACACCTTC. Translation gives CASSRGGQGEGYTF.